The present entry profiles one T cell receptor beta chain with its context. This clone has more than one count but fewer than ten. There is no known antigen for this receptor. Per-base quality was not reported, and no clone a single base away is much larger than it. TCRbeta repertoires were sequenced from genomic DNA with the immunoSEQ hsTCRB assay version 4 in survey mode. Genomic DNA was diluted to about 9.1 ng/uL, using up to roughly 1 ug per sample for TCRbeta sequencing. From the authors' description of their analysis: TCRbeta data were analyzed in ImmunoSeq Analyzer 3.0, with diversity computed on productive nucleotide rearrangements. The improved Chao index was used to estimate lower-bound TCR diversity, and the Gini coefficient was used to estimate clonality using the Immunarch R package. Different nucleotide rearrangements encoding the same CDR3beta amino acid sequence were treated as distinct clonotypes. Differential abundance analysis identified TCRbeta sequences significantly enriched in antigen-responding cells relative to anti-CD3/anti-CD28-activated cells. TCRs were clustered by predicted peptide-MHC specificity with GLIPH2, both within individual participants and across merged participant data sets. The table was pulled from immuneACCESS by TCRdb, which kept in-frame rearrangements only. Such tables lose some clones; where checked, under half of the loss comes from unresolved V genes, and the rest has no known cause. That table furnishes V, J and clone size, whereas the DNA furnished D and trimming. This sample has approximately 20,000 clones in its table, and 60% to 80% of those were observed once. Clones ranked in the top ten supply around 1.8% of the sample.

V gives up 3 bases and J gives up 5 bases, and the segment between their germline ends measures 10 bases. The CDR3 has 13 amino acids, counting the end cysteine and phenylalanine. The sequence is cut down to CDR3 DNA, 39 bases in frame from base 1. CDR1 is given as KGHSH and CDR2 as LQKENI, both from the germline V gene. These data come from a study of persistence of HIV-infected CD4 T cells (dated by TCRdb to the early 2020s). Describing the broader study: Participants had been on suppressive ART for a median of 8 years. The study isolated CMV- and HIV-1 Gag-responding CD4+ T cells from ART-treated individuals to examine antigen-driven clonal expansion of HIV-1-infected cells. The TCR cluster analysis across participants included eight or nine participants for CMV and over 5 participants for Gag. The clonality of all cells in each sorted population was assessed by TCRbeta sequencing, whereas the clonality of infected cells was assessed by proviral sequencing. Apart from a couple of participants who underwent leukapheresis at a single time point, peripheral blood samples of up to roughly 200 mL were collected from participants at multiple time points.

Here is what the overall study found, with its caveats: Degenerate expanded CDR3beta sequences were enriched in antigen-responding cells, suggesting convergent selection of CD4+ responses to CMV and Gag. Within the same sorted populations, TCR oligoclonality correlated with proviral oligoclonality. Significantly lower TCRbeta richness was observed in CMV- and Gag-responding cells than in anti-CD3/anti-CD28-responding cells, and higher oligoclonality was observed in CMV-responding cells than in CD3/CD28-stimulated and Gag-responding cells. Because the TCR analyses were done in bulk, restricting them to just the rare CMV-responding cells that actually carried HIV-1 proviruses was not possible. Few individuals were included in the study, and only a limited range of antigens was tested.

This specimen's treatment or condition label, per the study, means: suppressive antiretroviral therapy. A pool of overlapping HIV-1 Gag 15-mer peptides was used at 0.9 to 1 ug per peptide per mL for cell stimulation. Responding CD4+ T cells were sorted by upregulation of both CD40 ligand and CD69. Participants were HIV-1-infected adults who started suppressive ART during chronic infection. For at least 4 years, the participants' plasma HIV-1 RNA had been undetectable, below 50 copies/mL. To be included, participants needed a CD4+ T cell count above 400 cells/uL and a positive CMV serology. Before stimulation, PBMCs were isolated using density centrifugation and then depleted of CD8+ T cells. Stimulation of CD8-depleted PBMCs was carried out for approximately 17 hours with anti-CD28/CD49d costimulation, CD40-blocking antibody and enfuvirtide, to prevent new infections. Cells were sorted on a Beckman Coulter MoFlo Legacy or XDP sorter, with propidium iodide excluding dead cells. Genomic DNA was extracted using the QIAamp DNA Mini Kit for samples with more than one million cells and using the Quick-DNA Microprep Kit for all other samples.

The receptor's source is an adult woman with HIV who was CMV-seropositive. The sequencing here drew on CD4+ T cells sorted from PBMCs after roughly 18-hour stimulation, taken from a patient who received antiretroviral therapy. Interpreted using the paper, the cell subset or site label stands for: CD40L+CD69+ CD4 T cells responding to HIV-1 Gag peptides. The receptor chain draws on TRBV18 and TRBJ1-2; the D gene lacks a confident call. The CDR3 amino acid sequence is: CASSPGPVYGYTF. The sequenced DNA is TGTGCCAGCTCACCCGGACCGGTGTATGGCTACACCTTC. Reference TRBV18 and TRBJ1-2 proteins supply the regions before and after the CDR3; the full variable domain is: NAGVMQNPRHLVRRRGQEARLRCSPMKGHSHVYWYRQLPEEGLKFMVYLQKENIIDESGMPKERFSAEFPKEGPSILRIQQVVRGDSAAYFCASSPGPVYGYTFGSGTRLTVV.